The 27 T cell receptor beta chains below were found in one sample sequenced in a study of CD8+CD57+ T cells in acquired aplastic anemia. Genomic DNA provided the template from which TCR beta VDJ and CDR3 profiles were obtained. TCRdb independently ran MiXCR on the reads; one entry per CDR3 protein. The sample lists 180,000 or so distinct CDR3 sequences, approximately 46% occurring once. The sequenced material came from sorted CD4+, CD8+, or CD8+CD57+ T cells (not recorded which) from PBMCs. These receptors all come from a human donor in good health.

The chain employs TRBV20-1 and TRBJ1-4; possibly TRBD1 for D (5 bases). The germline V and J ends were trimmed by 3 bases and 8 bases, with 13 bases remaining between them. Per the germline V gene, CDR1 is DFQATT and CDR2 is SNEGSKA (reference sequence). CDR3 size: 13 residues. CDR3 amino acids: CSARGQGREKLFF. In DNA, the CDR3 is TGCAGTGCTAGGGGTCAGGGTCGGGAAAAACTGTTTTTT.

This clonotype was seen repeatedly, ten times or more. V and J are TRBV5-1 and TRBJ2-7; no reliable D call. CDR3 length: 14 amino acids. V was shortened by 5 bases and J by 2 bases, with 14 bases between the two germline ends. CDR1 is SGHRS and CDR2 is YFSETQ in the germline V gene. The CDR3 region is CASSARRAPYEQYF. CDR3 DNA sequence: TGCGCCAGCAGTGCCCGGCGCGCCCCCTACGAGCAGTACTTC.

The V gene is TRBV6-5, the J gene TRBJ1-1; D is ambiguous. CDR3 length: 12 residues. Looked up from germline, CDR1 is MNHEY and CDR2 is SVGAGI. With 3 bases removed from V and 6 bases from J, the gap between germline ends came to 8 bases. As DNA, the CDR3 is TGTGCCAGCAGTTATCTAGGGCCTGAAGCTTTCTTT. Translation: CASSYLGPEAFF.

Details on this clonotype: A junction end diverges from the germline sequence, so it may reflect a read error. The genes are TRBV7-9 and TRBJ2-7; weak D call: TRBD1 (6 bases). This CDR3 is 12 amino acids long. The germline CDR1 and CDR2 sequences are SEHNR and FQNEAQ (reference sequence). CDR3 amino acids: CASSQTGIEQYF. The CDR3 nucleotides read TGCGCCAGCAGCCAAACAGGGATCGAGCAGTACTTC.

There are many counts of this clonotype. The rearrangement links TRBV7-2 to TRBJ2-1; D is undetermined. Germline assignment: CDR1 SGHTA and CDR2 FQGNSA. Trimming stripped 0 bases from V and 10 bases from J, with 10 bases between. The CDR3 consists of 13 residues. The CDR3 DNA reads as TGTGCCAGCAGCTTAGCTACTGTGGGGGAGCAGTTCTTC. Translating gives CASSLATVGEQFF.

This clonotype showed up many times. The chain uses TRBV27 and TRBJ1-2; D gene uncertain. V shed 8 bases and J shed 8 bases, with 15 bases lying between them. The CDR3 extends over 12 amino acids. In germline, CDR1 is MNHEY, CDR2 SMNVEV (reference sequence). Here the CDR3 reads CASRGGPIGYTF. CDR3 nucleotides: TGTGCCAGCCGCGGAGGGCCGATCGGCTACACCTTC.

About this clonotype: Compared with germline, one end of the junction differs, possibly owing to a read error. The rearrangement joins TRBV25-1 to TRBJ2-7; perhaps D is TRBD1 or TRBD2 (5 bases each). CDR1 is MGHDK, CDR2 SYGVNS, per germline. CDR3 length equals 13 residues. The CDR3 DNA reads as TGTGCCAGCAGCCAAGTTGAGGGGATCAACATCGTCTTC. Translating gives CASSQVEGINIVF.

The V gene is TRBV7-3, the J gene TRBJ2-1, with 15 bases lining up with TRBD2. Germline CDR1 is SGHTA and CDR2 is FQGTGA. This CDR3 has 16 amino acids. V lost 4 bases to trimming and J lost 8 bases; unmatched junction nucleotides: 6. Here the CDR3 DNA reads TGTGCCAGCAGCTCGGGACTAGCGGGAGGTGGAGATGAGCAGTTCTTC. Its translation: CASSSGLAGGGDEQFF.

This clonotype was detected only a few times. The CDR3 spells CASSARNEQFF. The DNA for the CDR3 is TGTGCCAGCAGTGCCCGGAATGAGCAGTTCTTC. The gene calls are TRBV2 and TRBJ2-1; D unresolved. Germline V gene data show CDR1 as SNHLY and CDR2 as FYNNEI. This CDR3 region has 11 residues. Between the trimmed V and J ends, which lost 4 bases and 7 bases, there was a span of 5 bases.

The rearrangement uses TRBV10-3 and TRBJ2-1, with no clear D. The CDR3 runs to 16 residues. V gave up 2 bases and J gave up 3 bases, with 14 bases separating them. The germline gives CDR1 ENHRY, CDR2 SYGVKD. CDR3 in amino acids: CAISESLDPVYNEQFF. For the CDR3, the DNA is TGTGCCATCAGTGAGAGCCTGGATCCAGTCTACAATGAGCAGTTCTTC.

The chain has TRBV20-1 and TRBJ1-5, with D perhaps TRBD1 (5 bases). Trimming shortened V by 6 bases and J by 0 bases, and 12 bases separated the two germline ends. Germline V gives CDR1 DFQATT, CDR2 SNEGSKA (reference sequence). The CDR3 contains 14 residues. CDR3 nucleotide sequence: TGCAGTGCCAACCGACAGCTTAGCAATCAGCCCCAGCATTTT. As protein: CSANRQLSNQPQHF.

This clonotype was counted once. CDR3 residues: CASSPGQETWGANVLTF. The DNA for the CDR3 is TGTGCCAGCAGCCCGGGACAGGAAACGTGGGGGGCCAACGTCCTGACTTTC. The V call is TRBV6-1, the J call TRBJ2-6, with 8 bases identical to TRBD1. This CDR3 region has 17 residues. Germline CDR1 and CDR2: MNHNS and SASEGT. Trimming at V came to 6 bases and at J to 4 bases, leaving 11 bases not matched to a gene.

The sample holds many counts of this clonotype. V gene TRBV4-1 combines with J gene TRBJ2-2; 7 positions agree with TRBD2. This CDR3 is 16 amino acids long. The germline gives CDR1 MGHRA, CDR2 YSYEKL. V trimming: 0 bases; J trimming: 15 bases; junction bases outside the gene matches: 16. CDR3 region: CASSQDPIASGYRVFF. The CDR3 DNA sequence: TGCGCCAGCAGCCAAGACCCTATCGCTAGCGGCTATAGGGTGTTTTTT.

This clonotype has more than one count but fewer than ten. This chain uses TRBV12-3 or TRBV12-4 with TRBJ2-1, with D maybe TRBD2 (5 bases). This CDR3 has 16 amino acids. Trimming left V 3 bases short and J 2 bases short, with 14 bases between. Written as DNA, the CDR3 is TGTGCCAGCAGTTTCCGAGGGAGTTGGACCTACAATGAGCAGTTCTTC. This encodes CASSFRGSWTYNEQFF.

CDR3 protein: CARVPSYEQYF. The CDR3 DNA is TGTGCTAGAGTTCCCTCCTACGAGCAGTACTTC. The chain is built from TRBV6-1 and TRBJ2-7, with no clear D. Germline loops: CDR1 MNHNS, CDR2 SASEGT. CDR3 length equals 11 residues.

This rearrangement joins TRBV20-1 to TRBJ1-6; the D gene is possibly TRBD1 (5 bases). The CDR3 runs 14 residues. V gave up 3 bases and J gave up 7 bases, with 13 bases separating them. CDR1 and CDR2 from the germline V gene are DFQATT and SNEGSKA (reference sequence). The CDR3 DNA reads TGCAGTGCTAGTGACAGCCTGGACAATTCACCCCTCCACTTT. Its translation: CSASDSLDNSPLHF.

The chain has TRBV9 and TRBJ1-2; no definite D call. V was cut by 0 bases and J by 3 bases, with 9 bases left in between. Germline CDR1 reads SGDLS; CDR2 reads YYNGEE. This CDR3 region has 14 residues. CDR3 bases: TGTGCCAGCAGCGTAGCTAGCGGGTACTATGGCTACACCTTC. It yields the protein CASSVASGYYGYTF.

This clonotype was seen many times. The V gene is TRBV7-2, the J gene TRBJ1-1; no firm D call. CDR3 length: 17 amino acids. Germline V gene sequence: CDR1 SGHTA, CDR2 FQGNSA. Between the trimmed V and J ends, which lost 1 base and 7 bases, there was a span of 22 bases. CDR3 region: CASSLGPSSPRFVEAFF. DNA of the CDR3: TGTGCCAGCAGCTTAGGGCCGTCAAGTCCGCGCTTCGTTGAAGCTTTCTTT.

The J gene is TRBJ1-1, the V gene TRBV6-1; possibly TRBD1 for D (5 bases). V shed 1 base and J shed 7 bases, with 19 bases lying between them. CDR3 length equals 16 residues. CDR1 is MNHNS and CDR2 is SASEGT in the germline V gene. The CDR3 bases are TGTGCCAGCAGTGAAGAAGGACTGAGGGGCTACAATGAAGCTTTCTTT. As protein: CASSEEGLRGYNEAFF.

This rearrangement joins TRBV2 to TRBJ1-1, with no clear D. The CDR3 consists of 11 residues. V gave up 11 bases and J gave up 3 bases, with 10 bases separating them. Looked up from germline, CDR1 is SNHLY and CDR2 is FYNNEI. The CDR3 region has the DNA TGTGCCGGGCACACTTACACTGAAGCTTTCTTT. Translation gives CAGHTYTEAFF.

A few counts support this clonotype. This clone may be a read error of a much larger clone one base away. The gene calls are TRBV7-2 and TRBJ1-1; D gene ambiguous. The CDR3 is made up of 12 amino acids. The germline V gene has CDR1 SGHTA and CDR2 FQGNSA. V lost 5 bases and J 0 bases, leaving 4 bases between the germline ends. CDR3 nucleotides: TGTGCCAGCAGCCACATGAACACTGAAGCTTTCTTT. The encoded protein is CASSHMNTEAFF.

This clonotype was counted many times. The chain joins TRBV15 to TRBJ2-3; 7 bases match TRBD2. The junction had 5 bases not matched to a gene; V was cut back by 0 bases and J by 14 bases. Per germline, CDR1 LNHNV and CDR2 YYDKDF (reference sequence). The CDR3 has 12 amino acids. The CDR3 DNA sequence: TGTGCCACCAGCAGAGACGGGGGGATTCGGTATTTT. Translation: CATSRDGGIRYF.

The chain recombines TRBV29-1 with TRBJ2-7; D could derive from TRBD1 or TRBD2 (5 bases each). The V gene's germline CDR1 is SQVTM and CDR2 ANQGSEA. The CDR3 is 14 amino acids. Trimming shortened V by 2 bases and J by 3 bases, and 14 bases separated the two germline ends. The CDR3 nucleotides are TGCAGCGTTGAACTGGGGGATATGGGCTACGAGCAGTACTTC. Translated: CSVELGDMGYEQYF.

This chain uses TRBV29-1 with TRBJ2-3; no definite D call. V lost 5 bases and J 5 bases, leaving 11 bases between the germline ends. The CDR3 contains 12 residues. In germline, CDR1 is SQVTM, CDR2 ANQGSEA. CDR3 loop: CSVSRFGDTQYF. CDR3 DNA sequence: TGCAGCGTTTCACGATTCGGAGATACGCAGTATTTT.

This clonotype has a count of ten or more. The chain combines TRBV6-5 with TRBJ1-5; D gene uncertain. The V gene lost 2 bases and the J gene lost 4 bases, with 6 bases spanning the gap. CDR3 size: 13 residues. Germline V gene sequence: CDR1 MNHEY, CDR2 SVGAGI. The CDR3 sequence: CASSYDPNQPQHF. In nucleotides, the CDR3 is TGTGCCAGCAGTTACGATCCGAATCAGCCCCAGCATTTT.

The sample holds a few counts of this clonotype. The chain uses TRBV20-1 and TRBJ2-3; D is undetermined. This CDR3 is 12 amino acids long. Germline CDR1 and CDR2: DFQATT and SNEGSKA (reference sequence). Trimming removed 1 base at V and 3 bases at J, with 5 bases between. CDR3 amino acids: CSARGVTDTQYF. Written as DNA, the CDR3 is TGCAGTGCTAGAGGCGTGACAGATACGCAGTATTTT.

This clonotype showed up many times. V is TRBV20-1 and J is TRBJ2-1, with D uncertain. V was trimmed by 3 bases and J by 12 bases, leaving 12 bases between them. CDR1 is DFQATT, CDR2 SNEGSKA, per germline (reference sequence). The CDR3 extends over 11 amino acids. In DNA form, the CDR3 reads TGCAGTGCTAGGGGCCTACTCACGCAGTTCTTC. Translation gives CSARGLLTQFF.